These 25 T cell receptor beta chains share one sample of origin, sequenced in a study of identical twins (dated by TCRdb to the mid-2010s). Preparation of the library involved 5' RACE. Sequencing instrument: Illumina HiSeq 2000. Through fastp at Q25 and MiXCR, TCRdb rebuilt clones from the public reads, retaining in-frame beta chains. When rows share a CDR3 protein, they turn into one entry using the most common DNA and genes. The table for this sample lists a few hundred thousand distinct CDR3 sequences; about 18% of them were counted only once. Together, the top ten hold 12% of the sample. Sequenced input: naive T cells sorted from blood. Sample cell subset or site, as interpreted from the label and publication: cells isolated with a human naive T-cell isolation kit. All receptors derive from a man aged 45-60 years in good health.

The chain combines TRBV7-2 with TRBJ2-5; a weak D match, TRBD2 (7 bases). Germline V lookup: CDR1 SGHTA, CDR2 FQGNSA. V dropped 4 bases and J dropped 5 bases, with 23 bases sitting between them. CDR3 length: 17 amino acids. DNA for the CDR3: TGTGCCAGCAGCTCCATGGCGGGGGCTCGCGTCGGGGAGACCCAGTACTTC. It translates to CASSSMAGARVGETQYF.

Many counts were recorded for this clonotype. The chain combines TRBV20-1 with TRBJ2-1; 7 positions agree with TRBD1. The V gene end was trimmed by 6 bases and the J gene end by 1 base; junction bases not matched to a gene: 12. Germline V CDR1 and CDR2: DFQATT, SNEGSKA (reference sequence). CDR3 length: 16 amino acids. This CDR3 reads CSADDLQGVSYNEQFF. The DNA of the CDR3 is TGCAGTGCAGACGACCTGCAGGGGGTATCCTACAATGAGCAGTTCTTC.

This clonotype was detected many times. The chain couples TRBV10-3 to TRBJ2-1, with 10 bases identical to TRBD2. Germline CDR1 and CDR2: ENHRY and SYGVKD. This CDR3 has 12 residues. V was pared by 6 bases and J by 10 bases, with 3 bases of the junction left unmatched. CDR3 in amino acids: CAISLAGVEQFF. The CDR3 DNA follows: TGTGCCATCAGCCTAGCGGGAGTCGAGCAGTTCTTC.

The rearrangement links TRBV7-9 to TRBJ2-2; 7 nucleotides line up with TRBD2. The CDR3 has 14 residues. V trimming: 11 bases; J trimming: 2 bases; junction bases outside the gene matches: 8. The germline CDR1 and CDR2 sequences are SEHNR and FQNEAQ (reference sequence). The CDR3 spells CASLPSGNTGELFF. As DNA, the CDR3 is TGTGCCTCCCTCCCTAGCGGCAACACCGGGGAGCTGTTTTTT.

This clonotype was detected once. The rearrangement joins TRBV7-9 to TRBJ1-1; possible D gene TRBD1, 5 bases. The CDR3 loop spans 12 amino acids. V gave up 6 bases and J gave up 7 bases, with 12 bases separating them. Germline V gives CDR1 SEHNR, CDR2 FQNEAQ (reference sequence). The CDR3 DNA reads TGTGCCAGCAGAAGGGGAGCTGGTGAAGCTTTCTTT. It codes for CASRRGAGEAFF. Looking up the rest from reference TRBV7-9 and TRBJ1-1 gives the full variable domain: DTGVSQNPRHKITKRGQNVTFRCDPISEHNRLYWYRQTLGQGPEFLTYFQNEAQLEKSRLLSDRFSAERPKGSFSTLEIQRTEQGDSAMYLCASRRGAGEAFFGQGTRLTVV.

CDR3 sequence reads: CASNFPLGEQYF. The CDR3 bases are TGTGCCAGCAACTTCCCCCTGGGGGAGCAGTACTTC. The genes are TRBV7-8 and TRBJ2-7; D is uncertain. Germline assignment: CDR1 SGHVS and CDR2 FQNEAQ. With 7 bases removed from V and 7 bases from J, the gap between germline ends came to 14 bases. This CDR3 comprises 12 residues.

This clonotype occurred many times. V gene TRBV24-1 combines with J gene TRBJ2-1, with 7 bases lining up with TRBD2. This CDR3 is built from 16 residues. Germline V gives CDR1 KGHDR, CDR2 SFDVKD. V gave up 0 bases and J gave up 6 bases; unmatched junction bases: 7. This CDR3 reads CATSDLLSGNRNEQFF. The CDR3 DNA reads TGTGCCACCAGTGATTTGCTAAGCGGGAACCGCAATGAGCAGTTCTTC.

This clonotype occurred a few times. The chain has TRBV11-2 and TRBJ1-4; 11 bases are shared with TRBD1. The V gene end was trimmed by 3 bases and the J gene end by 12 bases; junction bases not matched to a gene: 6. The germline V gene has CDR1 SGHAT and CDR2 FQNNGV. The CDR3 has 14 residues. CDR3 region: CASSLAWDRGELFF. CDR3 coding DNA: TGTGCCAGCAGCTTGGCCTGGGACAGGGGGGAACTGTTTTTT.

This clonotype was seen more than once but under ten times. The genes are TRBV12-3 or TRBV12-4 and TRBJ1-3; 7 bases match TRBD1. CDR3 length: 15 residues. Unmatched junction bases numbered 5, after V lost 4 bases and J lost 2 bases. CDR3 region: CASSSTGTAGNTIYF. CDR3 nucleotides: TGTGCCAGCAGTTCTACCGGGACAGCTGGAAACACCATATATTTT.

This chain joins TRBV12-3 or TRBV12-4 and TRBJ2-1; 7 bases agree with TRBD1. V lost 2 bases and J lost 5; bases outside the gene matches: 6. This CDR3 comprises 15 residues. As DNA, the CDR3 is TGTGCCAGCAGTTTACACAGGGGCTGGGACAATGAGCAGTTCTTC. Translation: CASSLHRGWDNEQFF.

This chain links TRBV7-9 with TRBJ2-1; the match to TRBD2 covers 11 bases. The trim removed 0 bases at V and 6 bases at J, leaving 4 bases unmatched. This CDR3 comprises 16 residues. Germline V lookup: CDR1 SEHNR, CDR2 FQNEAQ (reference sequence). The CDR3 nucleotides are TGTGCCAGCAGCTTAGCGGCGACTAGCGGGACCAATGAGCAGTTCTTC. Translating it yields CASSLAATSGTNEQFF.

This clonotype was detected many times. The gene calls are TRBV11-1 and TRBJ2-3; 8 bases align to TRBD1. This CDR3 has 19 residues. CDR1 is SGHAT and CDR2 is FQDESV in the germline V gene (reference sequence). With V trimmed by 4 bases and J by 2 bases, 17 bases remained unmatched. CDR3 bases: TGTGCCAGCAGCTCCAGCCTGCTACAGGGGGACGAGAACACAGATACGCAGTATTTT. Its protein is CASSSSLLQGDENTDTQYF.

In its sample, this clonotype was seen many times. The CDR3 sequence: CASSYSRWSDTGELFF. Written as DNA, the CDR3 is TGTGCCAGCAGTTACTCGAGGTGGTCCGACACCGGGGAGCTGTTTTTT. The chain uses TRBV6-5 and TRBJ2-2; the D is unclear. Trimming cost V 0 bases and J 3 bases, with 11 bases left between them. CDR3 length: 16 amino acids. Germline V CDR1 and CDR2: MNHEY, SVGAGI.

This sequence joins TRBV7-6 and TRBJ2-7; 8 positions match TRBD1. The trim removed 0 bases at V and 7 bases at J, leaving 5 bases unmatched. Germline V lookup: CDR1 SGHVS, CDR2 FNYEAQ. The CDR3 is made up of 14 amino acids. The CDR3 bases are TGTGCCAGCAGCTTAGCCCAGGGGGCTGGGGAGCAGTACTTC. Translating it yields CASSLAQGAGEQYF.

This chain connects TRBV30 to TRBJ1-2; D not resolved. Germline values: CDR1 GTSNPN, CDR2 SVGIG (reference sequence). The CDR3 loop spans 13 amino acids. The germline V and J ends were trimmed by 2 bases and 3 bases, with 10 bases remaining between them. CDR3 amino acids: CAWSTNTHYGYTF. CDR3 DNA: TGTGCCTGGAGTACAAACACACACTATGGCTACACCTTC.

CDR3 in amino acids: CASRSGSSNTGELFF. As DNA, the CDR3 is TGTGCCAGCAGGAGCGGCAGTTCAAACACCGGGGAGCTGTTTTTT. V and J are TRBV28 and TRBJ2-2, with D maybe TRBD2 (5 bases). The germline V and J ends were trimmed by 6 bases and 2 bases, with 13 bases remaining between them. There are 15 residues in the CDR3. Per germline, CDR1 MDHEN and CDR2 SYDVKM.

The rearrangement uses TRBV11-2 and TRBJ2-1, with 7 bases that match TRBD2. The CDR3 consists of 18 residues. Trimming cost V 5 bases and J 1 base; bases outside gene matches: 14. Germline V lookup: CDR1 SGHAT, CDR2 FQNNGV. CDR3 protein: CASSGIRRERRSYNEQFF. In nucleotides, the CDR3 is TGTGCCAGCAGCGGTATCCGGCGGGAGCGGCGGTCCTACAATGAGCAGTTCTTC.

This chain connects TRBV10-3 to TRBJ2-3, with D perhaps TRBD1 (6 bases). The CDR3 totals 13 residues. V lost 9 bases, J lost 3 bases, and 13 bases lay in between. Germline CDR1 ENHRY, CDR2 SYGVKD. The CDR3 DNA sequence: TGTGCCATACAGGGAAAGGTTACAGATACGCAGTATTTT. Translating gives CAIQGKVTDTQYF.

This clonotype has only a few counts. The V call is TRBV5-1, the J call TRBJ2-2, with 8 nucleotides matching TRBD1. This CDR3 spans 16 amino acids. Trimming took 1 base from V and 2 from J; bases not matched to a gene: 4. The V gene's germline CDR1 is SGHRS and CDR2 YFSETQ. CDR3 sequence (DNA): TGCGCCAGCAGCTTGTACGGACAGGGAAACACCGGGGAGCTGTTTTTT. It translates to CASSLYGQGNTGELFF.

This clonotype was counted ten times or more. The gene calls are TRBV12-3 or TRBV12-4 and TRBJ2-3, with D unresolved. The CDR3 totals 13 residues. Trimming pared 6 bases from V and 5 bases from J, leaving 12 bases between. CDR3 coding DNA: TGTGCCAGCAGCCCCCACTATGGAGATACGCAGTATTTT. Encoded protein: CASSPHYGDTQYF.

This clonotype turned up a few times. CDR3 coding DNA: TGCGCCAGCAGCTTGGTGGGACAGGGCTCCGAGCAGTACTTC. Amino acid sequence: CASSLVGQGSEQYF. The V call is TRBV5-1, the J call TRBJ2-7, with TRBD1 matching over 9 bases. The CDR3 totals 14 residues. V shed 0 bases, J shed 6 bases, and the junction held 4 bases outside the gene matches. Germline assignment: CDR1 SGHRS and CDR2 YFSETQ.

The V call is TRBV27, the J call TRBJ2-3; 10 bases map to TRBD2. The ends lost 4 bases at V and 5 bases at J; junction bases unmatched: 6. The CDR3 length is 15 residues. The germline gives CDR1 MNHEY, CDR2 SMNVEV (reference sequence). The CDR3 sequence: CASSWTSGELDTQYF. The CDR3 DNA sequence: TGTGCCAGCAGTTGGACTAGCGGCGAGTTAGATACGCAGTATTTT.

V is TRBV5-1 and J is TRBJ2-3; the D is unclear. The CDR3 consists of 15 residues. CDR1 is SGHRS and CDR2 is YFSETQ in the germline V gene. Trimming stripped 0 bases from V and 1 base from J, with 9 bases between. The CDR3 nucleotides read TGCGCCAGCAGCTTGGGAGGAATTGGCACAGATACGCAGTATTTT. Residues: CASSLGGIGTDTQYF.

There are many counts of this clonotype. The V and J genes are TRBV28 and TRBJ2-3; TRBD1 matches 10 bases. V trimming: 11 bases; J trimming: 3 bases; junction bases outside the gene matches: 5. Germline V lookup: CDR1 MDHEN, CDR2 SYDVKM. This CDR3 is built from 13 residues. CDR3 residues: CAWTGGMTDTQYF. The CDR3 DNA reads TGTGCCTGGACAGGGGGGATGACAGATACGCAGTATTTT.

This chain uses TRBV12-3 or TRBV12-4 with TRBJ2-7, with 10 bases identical to TRBD1. V gave up 6 bases and J gave up 5 bases; unmatched junction bases: 7. This CDR3 comprises 14 residues. CDR3 in DNA: TGTGCCAGCAGGGACCGGGACAGGGGCCACGAGCAGTACTTC. Translating it yields CASRDRDRGHEQYF.